The source of this T cell receptor beta chain is a study of vaccination effects on CD4 cells after COVID-19. Across the whole study: Convalescent patients (n = two) were sampled 16 days and one week prevaccination.

With regard to this clone: Its antigen is not identified.

The culture ran for 10 days before CD4+ T cells were isolated. A half-medium replacement with IL-2 medium was carried out on days 3 and 7. Profiling relied on immunoSEQ multiplex PCR, and the TCRdb table lists in-frame clones only, not all of them. The table has about 45,000 clones, approximately 81% seen once. Trimming pared 5 bases from V and 7 bases from J, leaving 15 bases between. The CDR3 has 15 amino acids. Germline V lookup: CDR1 SNHLY, CDR2 FYNNEI. This chain links TRBV2 with TRBJ1-6, with D hard to call. This sample comprised CD4+ T cells from PBMCs cultured without peptide, obtained before COVID-19 vaccination. The receptor was derived from a human donor who had a prior SARS-CoV-2 infection. The chain's CDR3 is CASSRWTVVNSPLHF. DNA for the CDR3: TGTGCCAGCAGTAGATGGACGGTCGTCAATTCACCCCTCCACTTT.